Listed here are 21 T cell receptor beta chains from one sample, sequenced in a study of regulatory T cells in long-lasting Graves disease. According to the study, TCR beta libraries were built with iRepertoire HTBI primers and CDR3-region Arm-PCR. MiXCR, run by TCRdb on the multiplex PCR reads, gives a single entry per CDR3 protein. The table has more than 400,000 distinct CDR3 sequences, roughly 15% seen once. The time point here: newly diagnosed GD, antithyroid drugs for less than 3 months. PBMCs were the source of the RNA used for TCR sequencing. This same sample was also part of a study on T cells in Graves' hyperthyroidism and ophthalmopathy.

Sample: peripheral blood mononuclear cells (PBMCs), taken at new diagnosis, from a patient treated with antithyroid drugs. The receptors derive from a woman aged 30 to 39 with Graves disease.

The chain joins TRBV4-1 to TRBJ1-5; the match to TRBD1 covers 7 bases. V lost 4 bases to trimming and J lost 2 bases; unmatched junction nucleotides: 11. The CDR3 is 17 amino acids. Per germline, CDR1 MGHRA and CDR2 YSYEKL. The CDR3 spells CASSRGGQVVGNQPQHF. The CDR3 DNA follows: TGCGCCAGCAGCCGGGGAGGACAGGTAGTCGGCAATCAGCCCCAGCATTTT.

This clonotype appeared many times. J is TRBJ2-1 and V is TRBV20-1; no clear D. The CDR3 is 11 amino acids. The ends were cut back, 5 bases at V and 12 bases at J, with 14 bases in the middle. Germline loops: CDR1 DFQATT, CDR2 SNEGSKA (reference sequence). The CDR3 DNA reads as TGCAGTGCTGTCGGACCTCCGGGGCAGTTCTTC. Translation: CSAVGPPGQFF.

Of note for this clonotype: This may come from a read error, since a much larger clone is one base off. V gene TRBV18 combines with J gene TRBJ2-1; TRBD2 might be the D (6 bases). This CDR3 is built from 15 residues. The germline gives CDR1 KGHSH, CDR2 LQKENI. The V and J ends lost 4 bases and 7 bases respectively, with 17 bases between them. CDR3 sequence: CASSRDGGRPNEQFF. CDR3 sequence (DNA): TGTGCCAGCTCACGGGACGGAGGGCGCCCTAATGAGCAGTTCTTC. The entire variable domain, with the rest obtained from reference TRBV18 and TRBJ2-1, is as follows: NAGVMQNPRHLVRRRGQEARLRCSPMKGHSHVYWYRQLPEEGLKFMVYLQKENIIDESGMPKERFSAEFPKEGPSILRIQQVVRGDSAAYFCASSRDGGRPNEQFFGPGTRLTVL.

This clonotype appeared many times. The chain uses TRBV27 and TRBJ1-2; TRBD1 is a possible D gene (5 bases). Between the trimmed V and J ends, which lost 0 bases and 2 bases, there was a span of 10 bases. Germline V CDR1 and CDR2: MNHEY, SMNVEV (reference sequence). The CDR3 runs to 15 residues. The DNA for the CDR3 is TGTGCCAGCAGTTTATCGGGGGTTACCAACTATGGCTACACCTTC. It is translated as CASSLSGVTNYGYTF.

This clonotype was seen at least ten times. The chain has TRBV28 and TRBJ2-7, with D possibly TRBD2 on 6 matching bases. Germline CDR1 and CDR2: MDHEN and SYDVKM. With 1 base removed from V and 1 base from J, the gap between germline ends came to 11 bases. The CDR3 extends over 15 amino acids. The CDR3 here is CASSLSRDWSYEQYF. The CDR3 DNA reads TGTGCCAGCAGTTTATCCCGGGACTGGTCCTACGAGCAGTACTTC.

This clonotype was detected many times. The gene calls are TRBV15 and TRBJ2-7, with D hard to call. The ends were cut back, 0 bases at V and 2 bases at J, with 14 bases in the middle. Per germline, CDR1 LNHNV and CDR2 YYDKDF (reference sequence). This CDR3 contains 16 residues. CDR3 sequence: CATSRDRVSNPYEQYF. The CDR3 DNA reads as TGTGCCACCAGCAGAGATCGGGTTAGCAACCCCTACGAGCAGTACTTC.

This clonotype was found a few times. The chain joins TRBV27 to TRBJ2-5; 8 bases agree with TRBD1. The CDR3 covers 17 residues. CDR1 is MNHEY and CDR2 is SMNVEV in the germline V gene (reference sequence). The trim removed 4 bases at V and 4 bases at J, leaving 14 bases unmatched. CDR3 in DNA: TGTGCCAGCAGTTCCTACCTTAGACAGGGGCGGCGAGAGACCCAGTACTTC. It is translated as CASSSYLRQGRRETQYF.

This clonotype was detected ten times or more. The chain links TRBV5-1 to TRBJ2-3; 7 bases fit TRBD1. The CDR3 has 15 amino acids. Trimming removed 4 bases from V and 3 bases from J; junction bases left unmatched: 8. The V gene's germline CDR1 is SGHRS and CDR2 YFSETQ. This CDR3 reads CASSHLWDRTDTQYF. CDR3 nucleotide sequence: TGCGCCAGCAGCCATCTATGGGACAGAACAGATACGCAGTATTTT. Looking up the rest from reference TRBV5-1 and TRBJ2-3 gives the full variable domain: KAGVTQTPRYLIKTRGQQVTLSCSPISGHRSVSWYQQTPGQGLQFLFEYFSETQRNKGNFPGRFSGRQFSNSRSEMNVSTLELGDSALYLCASSHLWDRTDTQYFGPGTRLTVL.

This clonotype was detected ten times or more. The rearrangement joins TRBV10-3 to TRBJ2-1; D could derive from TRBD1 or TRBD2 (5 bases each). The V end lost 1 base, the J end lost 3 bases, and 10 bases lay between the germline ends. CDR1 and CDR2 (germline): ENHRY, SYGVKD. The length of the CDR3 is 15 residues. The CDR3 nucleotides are TGTGCCATCAGTGAGTTTGGGGGATACTACAATGAGCAGTTCTTC. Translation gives CAISEFGGYYNEQFF.

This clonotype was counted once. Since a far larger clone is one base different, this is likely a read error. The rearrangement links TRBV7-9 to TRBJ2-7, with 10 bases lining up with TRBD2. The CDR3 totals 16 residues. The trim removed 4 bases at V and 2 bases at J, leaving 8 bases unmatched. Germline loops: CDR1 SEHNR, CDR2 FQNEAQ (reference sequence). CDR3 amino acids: CASSSQPGTSAYEQYF. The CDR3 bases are TGTGCCAGCAGCTCGCAACCCGGGACTAGCGCCTACGAGCAGTACTTC.

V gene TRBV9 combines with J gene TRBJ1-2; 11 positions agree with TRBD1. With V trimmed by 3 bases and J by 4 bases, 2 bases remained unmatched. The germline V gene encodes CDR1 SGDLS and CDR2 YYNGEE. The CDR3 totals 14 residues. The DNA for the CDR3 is TGTGCCAGCAGCGCCGGACAGGGGGCCTATGGCTACACCTTC. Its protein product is CASSAGQGAYGYTF.

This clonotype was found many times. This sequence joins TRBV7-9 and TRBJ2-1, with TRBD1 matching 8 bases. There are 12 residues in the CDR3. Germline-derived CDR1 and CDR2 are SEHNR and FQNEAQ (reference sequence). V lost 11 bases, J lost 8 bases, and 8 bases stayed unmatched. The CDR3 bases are TGTGCCTCCAGGGGGCAGGCCTATGAGCAGTTCTTC. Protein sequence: CASRGQAYEQFF.

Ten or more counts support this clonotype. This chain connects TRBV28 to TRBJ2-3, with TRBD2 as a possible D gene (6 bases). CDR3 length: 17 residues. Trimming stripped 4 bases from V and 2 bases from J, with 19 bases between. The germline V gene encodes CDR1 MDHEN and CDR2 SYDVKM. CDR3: CASSSGRDSANTDTQYF. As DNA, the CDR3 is TGTGCCAGCAGTTCGGGACGGGACTCGGCAAACACAGATACGCAGTATTTT.

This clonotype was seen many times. This chain's CDR3 is CASSLRPLAAYNEQFF. CDR3 nucleotides: TGTGCCAGCAGCCTCCGCCCCTTAGCGGCCTACAATGAGCAGTTCTTC. The genes are TRBV14 and TRBJ2-1; TRBD2 might be the D (6 bases). Trimming removed 4 bases at V and 2 bases at J, with 15 bases between. The CDR3 loop spans 16 amino acids. Per germline, CDR1 SGHDN and CDR2 FVKESK.

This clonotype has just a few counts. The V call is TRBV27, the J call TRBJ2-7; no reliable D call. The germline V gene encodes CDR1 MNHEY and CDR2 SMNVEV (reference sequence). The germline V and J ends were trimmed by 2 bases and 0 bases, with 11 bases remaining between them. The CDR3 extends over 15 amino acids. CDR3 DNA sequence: TGTGCCAGCAGTTTAAATGTAGGGTTCTCCTACGAGCAGTACTTC. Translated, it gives CASSLNVGFSYEQYF.

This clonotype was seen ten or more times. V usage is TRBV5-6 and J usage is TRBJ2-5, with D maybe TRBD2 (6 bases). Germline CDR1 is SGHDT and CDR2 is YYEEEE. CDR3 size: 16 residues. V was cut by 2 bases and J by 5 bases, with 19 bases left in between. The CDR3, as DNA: TGTGCCAGCAGCTTCGGGGGTGCAGGCCTTAGGGAGACCCAGTACTTC. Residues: CASSFGGAGLRETQYF.

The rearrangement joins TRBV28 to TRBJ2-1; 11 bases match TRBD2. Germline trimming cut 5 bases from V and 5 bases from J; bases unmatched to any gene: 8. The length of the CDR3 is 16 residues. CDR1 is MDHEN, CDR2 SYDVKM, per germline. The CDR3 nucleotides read TGTGCCAGCAGTCCAGCCGGGACTAGCGGTAACAATGAGCAGTTCTTC. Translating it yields CASSPAGTSGNNEQFF.

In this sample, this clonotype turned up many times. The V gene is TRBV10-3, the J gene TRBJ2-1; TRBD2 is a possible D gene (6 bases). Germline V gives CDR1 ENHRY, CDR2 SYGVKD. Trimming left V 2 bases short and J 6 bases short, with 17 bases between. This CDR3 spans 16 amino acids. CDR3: CAISEGLATWGNEQFF. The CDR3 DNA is TGTGCCATCAGTGAGGGTCTAGCGACCTGGGGCAATGAGCAGTTCTTC.

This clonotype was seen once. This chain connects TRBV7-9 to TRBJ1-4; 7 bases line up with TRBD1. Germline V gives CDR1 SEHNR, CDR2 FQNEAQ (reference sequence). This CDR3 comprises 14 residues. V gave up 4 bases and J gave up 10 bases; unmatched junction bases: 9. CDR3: CASSSDRDYGKLFF. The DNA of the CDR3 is TGTGCCAGCAGCTCCGACAGGGATTATGGAAAACTGTTTTTT. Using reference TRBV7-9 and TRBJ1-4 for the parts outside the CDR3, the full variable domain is DTGVSQNPRHKITKRGQNVTFRCDPISEHNRLYWYRQTLGQGPEFLTYFQNEAQLEKSRLLSDRFSAERPKGSFSTLEIQRTEQGDSAMYLCASSSDRDYGKLFFGSGTQLSVL.

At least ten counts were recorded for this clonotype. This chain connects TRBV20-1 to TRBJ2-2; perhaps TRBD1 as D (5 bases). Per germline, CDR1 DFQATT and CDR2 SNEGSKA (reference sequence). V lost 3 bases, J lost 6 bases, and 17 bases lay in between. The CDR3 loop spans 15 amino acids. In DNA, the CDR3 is TGCAGTGCTAGCGGTCCTCAGGGAAACGCCGGGGAGCTGTTTTTT. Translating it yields CSASGPQGNAGELFF.

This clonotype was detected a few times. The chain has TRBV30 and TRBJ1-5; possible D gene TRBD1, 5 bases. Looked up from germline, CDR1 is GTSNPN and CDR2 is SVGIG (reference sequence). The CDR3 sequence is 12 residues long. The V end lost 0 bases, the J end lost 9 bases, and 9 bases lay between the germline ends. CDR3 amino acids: CAWSVGDRPQHF. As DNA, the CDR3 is TGTGCCTGGAGTGTGGGGGATCGGCCCCAGCATTTT.